This TCR beta chain was recorded in a study of Ad26.COV2.S vaccination and SARS-CoV-2 variants. Study-level findings and limits: For non-spike TCRs, breadth in vaccine recipients resembled that in placebo recipients. Estimates derived from TCR breadth and depth analyses may have underestimated total T cell responses.

Regarding this clone: Its antigen is unidentified.

Treatment given: over 15 received Ad26.COV2.S at low or high dose, single or two shots; 5 received placebo; per-sample allocation not given. Sampling occurred on day 63 after the first vaccine or placebo injection. Whoever gave the sample was an adult aged 18-55 years in Boston. The study used a vaccine consisting of an Ad26 vector that expressed Wuhan-strain SARS-CoV-2 spike. Measured with immunoSEQ multiplex PCR; TCRdb has only the in-frame clones, and not every one. The sample yields about 350,000 clones, more than 75% seen once. Looked up from germline, CDR1 is LGHDT and CDR2 is YNNKEL (reference sequence). There are 13 residues in the CDR3. Trimming removed 5 bases from V and 10 bases from J, with 12 bases in between.

The sample consisted of peripheral blood, taken in a trial of Ad26.COV2.S vaccine versus placebo. The sequence was collected from a person between 18 and 65 years old who received the Ad26.COV2.S COVID-19 vaccine or a placebo. The chain couples TRBV3-1 (or the pseudogene TRBV3-2) to TRBJ1-6; D is unclear. The CDR3 DNA reads as TGTGCCAGCAGCGGAATCGATGCGTCACCCCTCCACTTT. Its protein product is CASSGIDASPLHF.